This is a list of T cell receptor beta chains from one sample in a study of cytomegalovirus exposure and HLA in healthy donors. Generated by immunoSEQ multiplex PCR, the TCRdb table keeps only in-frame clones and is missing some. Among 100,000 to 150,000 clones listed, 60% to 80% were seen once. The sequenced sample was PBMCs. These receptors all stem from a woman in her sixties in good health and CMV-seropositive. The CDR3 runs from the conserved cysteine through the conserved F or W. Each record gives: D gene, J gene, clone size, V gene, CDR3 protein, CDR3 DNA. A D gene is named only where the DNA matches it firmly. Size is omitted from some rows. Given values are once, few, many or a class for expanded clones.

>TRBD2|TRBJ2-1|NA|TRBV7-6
CASSLEDGGDNEQFF
TGTGCCAGCAGCTTAGAGGACGGGGGGGACAATGAGCAGTTCTTC
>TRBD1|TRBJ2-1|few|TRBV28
CASSSTINQGARVNEQFF
TGTGCCAGCAGTTCGACCATAAATCAGGGGGCGCGCGTCAATGAGCAGTTCTTC
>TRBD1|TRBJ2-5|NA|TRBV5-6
CASSWGQMGETQYF
TGTGCCAGCAGCTGGGGACAGATGGGAGAGACCCAGTACTTC
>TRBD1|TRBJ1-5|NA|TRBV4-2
CASSQAEQGYQPQHF
TGTGCCAGCAGCCAAGCTGAACAGGGGTATCAGCCCCAGCATTTT
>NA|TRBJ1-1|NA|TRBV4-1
CASSQSQGNPEAFF
TGCGCCAGCAGCCAAAGCCAGGGGAACCCTGAAGCTTTCTTT
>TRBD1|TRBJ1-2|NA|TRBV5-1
CASSLDGTDYGYTF
TGCGCCAGCAGCTTGGACGGGACAGATTATGGCTACACCTTC
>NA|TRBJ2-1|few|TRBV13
CASSLITGLSSYNEQFF
TGTGCCAGCAGCTTGATAACAGGGTTGAGCTCCTACAATGAGCAGTTCTTC
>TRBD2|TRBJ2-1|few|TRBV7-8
CASNPAGGYNEQFF
TGTGCCAGCAACCCCGCGGGGGGTTACAATGAGCAGTTCTTC
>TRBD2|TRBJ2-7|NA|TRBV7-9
CASSWLSGRRGGEQYF
TGTGCCAGCAGCTGGCTTTCGGGCCGGCGGGGGGGAGAGCAGTACTTC
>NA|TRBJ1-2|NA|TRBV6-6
CASRTPLHEGISSYTF
TGTGCCAGCAGAACCCCACTACACGAGGGAATCAGTAGCTACACCTTC
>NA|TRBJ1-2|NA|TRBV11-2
CASSLFGGDGYTF
TGTGCCAGCAGCTTATTCGGGGGTGATGGCTACACCTTC
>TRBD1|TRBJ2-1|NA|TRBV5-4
CASSVGRDRGGEQFF
TGTGCCAGCAGCGTGGGTCGGGACAGGGGTGGTGAGCAGTTCTTC
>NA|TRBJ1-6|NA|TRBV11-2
CASSLGGGLPLHF
TGTGCCAGCAGCTTAGGGGGGGGTTTACCCCTCCACTTT
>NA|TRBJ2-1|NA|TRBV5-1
CASTQAASRLGEQFF
TGCGCCAGTACCCAAGCGGCTAGTAGGTTGGGTGAGCAGTTCTTC
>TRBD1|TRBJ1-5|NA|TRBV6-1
CASSYDRGRDQPQHF
TGTGCCAGCAGCTACGACAGGGGCCGCGATCAGCCCCAGCATTTT
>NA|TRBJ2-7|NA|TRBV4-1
CASSQGLGGGSLSYEQYF
TGCGCCAGCAGCCAAGGGTTGGGGGGGGGCAGCCTCTCCTACGAGCAGTACTTC
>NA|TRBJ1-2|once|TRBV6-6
CASLGTFLNYGYTF
TGTGCCTCCCTTGGGACATTCCTTAACTATGGCTACACCTTC
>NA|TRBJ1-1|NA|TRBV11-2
CASSSLSAEAFF
TGTGCCAGCAGCTCTCTTTCCGCTGAAGCTTTCTTT
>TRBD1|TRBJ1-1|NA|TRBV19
CASSIRTGIEAFF
TGTGCCAGTAGTATAAGGACAGGTATTGAAGCTTTCTTT
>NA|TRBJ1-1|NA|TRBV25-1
CASSAWGGTYTEAFF
TGTGCCAGCAGTGCCTGGGGGGGTACGTACACTGAAGCTTTCTTT
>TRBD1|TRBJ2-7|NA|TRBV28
CASSIRGQGTYEQYF
TGTGCCAGCAGTATACGGGGACAGGGAACGTACGAGCAGTACTTC
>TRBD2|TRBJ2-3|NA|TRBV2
CASTILAGTDTQYF
TGTGCCAGCACGATCCTAGCGGGCACAGATACGCAGTATTTT
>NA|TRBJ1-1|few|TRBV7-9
CASSIYQGNTEAFF
TGTGCCAGCAGCATATACCAGGGGAACACTGAAGCTTTCTTT
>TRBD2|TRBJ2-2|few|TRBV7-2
CASSLASGVVGELFF
TGTGCCAGCAGCTTAGCTAGCGGGGTAGTCGGGGAGCTGTTTTTT
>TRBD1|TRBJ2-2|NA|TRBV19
CASRYRGTGQTGELFF
TGTGCCAGTCGATATAGGGGGACAGGTCAGACCGGGGAGCTGTTTTTT
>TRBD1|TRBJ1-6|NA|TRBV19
CASRGPGTGRPGGSPLHF
TGTGCCAGTAGGGGACCCGGGACAGGTCGCCCTGGGGGGTCACCCCTCCACTTT
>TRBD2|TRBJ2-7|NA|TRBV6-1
CASSERLAGGSLSYEQYF
TGTGCCAGCAGTGAACGGCTAGCGGGGGGTTCCCTCTCCTACGAGCAGTACTTC
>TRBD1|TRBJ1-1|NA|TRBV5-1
CASSRKGQGALNTEAFF
TGCGCCAGCAGCCGGAAGGGACAGGGGGCCCTGAACACTGAAGCTTTCTTT
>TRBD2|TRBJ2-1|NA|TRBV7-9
CASSLARLAGTTYNEQFF
TGTGCCAGCAGCTTAGCTCGACTAGCGGGGACAACCTACAATGAGCAGTTCTTC
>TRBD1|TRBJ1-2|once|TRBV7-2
CASSYRDRGRLGYTF
TGTGCCAGCAGTTACAGGGACAGGGGGCGCCTCGGCTACACCTTC
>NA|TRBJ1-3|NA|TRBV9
CASSEDSSGNTIYF
TGTGCCAGCAGCGAGGACAGCTCTGGAAACACCATATATTTT
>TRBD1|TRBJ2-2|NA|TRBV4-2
CASSQEGQGTGELFF
TGTGCCAGCAGCCAAGAGGGACAGGGGACCGGGGAGCTGTTTTTT
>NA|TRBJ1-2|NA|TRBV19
CASSIAPGANYGYTF
TGTGCCAGTAGTATAGCCCCAGGGGCAAACTATGGCTACACCTTC
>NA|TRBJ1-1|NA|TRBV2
CASTRDPPGSTEAFF
TGTGCCAGCACCCGGGATCCTCCAGGATCCACTGAAGCTTTCTTT
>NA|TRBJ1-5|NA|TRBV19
CASSMGRQIYSNQPQHF
TGTGCCAGTAGTATGGGCAGGCAAATCTATAGCAATCAGCCCCAGCATTTT
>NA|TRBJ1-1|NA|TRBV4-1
CASRPSGMNTEAFF
TGCGCCAGCAGGCCCTCCGGGATGAACACTGAAGCTTTCTTT
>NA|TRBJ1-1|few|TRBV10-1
CASSDPRGTEAFF
TGCGCCAGCAGTGACCCCAGGGGCACTGAAGCTTTCTTT
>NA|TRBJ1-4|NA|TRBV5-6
CASSAGVRENEKLFF
TGTGCCAGCAGCGCGGGAGTCAGGGAGAATGAAAAACTGTTTTTT
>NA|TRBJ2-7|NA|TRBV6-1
CASSPYYEQYF
TGTGCCAGCAGCCCCTACTATGAGCAGTACTTC
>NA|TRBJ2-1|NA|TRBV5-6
CASSLSGTPGNEQFF
TGTGCCAGCAGCTTGTCCGGGACACCGGGGAATGAGCAGTTCTTC
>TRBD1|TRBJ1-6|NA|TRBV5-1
CASSTGQGASSPLHF
TGCGCCAGCAGCACGGGACAGGGGGCGAGTTCACCCCTCCACTTT
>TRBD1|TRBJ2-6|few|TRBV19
CASSMPGQGFPGANVLTF
TGTGCCAGTAGTATGCCGGGACAGGGTTTCCCTGGGGCCAACGTCCTGACTTTC
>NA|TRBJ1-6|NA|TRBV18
CASSPPGGSNSPLHF
TGTGCCAGCTCACCACCCGGGGGGAGCAATTCACCCCTTCACTTT
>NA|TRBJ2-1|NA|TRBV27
CASGRDYNEQFF
TGTGCCAGCGGGCGCGATTACAATGAGCAGTTCTTC
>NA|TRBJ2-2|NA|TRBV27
CASSLYRQNTGELFF
TGTGCCAGCAGTTTATACAGACAGAACACCGGGGAGCTGTTTTTT
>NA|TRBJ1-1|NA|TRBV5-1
CASSLGGMNTEAFF
TGCGCCAGCAGCTTGGGCGGTATGAACACTGAAGCTTTCTTT
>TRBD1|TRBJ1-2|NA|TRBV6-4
CASSDSQGARGYTF
TGTGCCAGCAGTGACTCCCAGGGGGCTCGGGGCTACACCTTC
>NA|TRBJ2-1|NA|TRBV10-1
CASSEYRGASYNEQFF
TGCGCCAGCAGTGAATATCGGGGGGCTTCCTACAATGAGCAGTTCTTC
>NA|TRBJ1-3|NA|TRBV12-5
CASGLVSGNTIYF
TGTGCTAGTGGTTTGGTTTCAGGAAACACCATATATTTT
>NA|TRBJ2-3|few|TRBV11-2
CASTRQGTDTQYF
TGTGCCAGCACCCGGCAGGGTACAGATACGCAGTATTTT